This entry is about one TCR beta chain. Its specificity is not known. This sample was included in a study of T cells in Graves' hyperthyroidism and ophthalmopathy. Study findings and constraints: Researchers found most expanded thyroid clonotypes above 0.001 in blood as well.

The germline CDR1 and CDR2 sequences are DFQATT and SNEGSKA (reference sequence). The V end was cut by 3 bases, the J end by 5 bases, with 17 bases between. The CDR3 sequence is 14 residues long. TCR beta CDR3 region amplification was performed from RNA transcripts. First-round RT-PCR with HTBI primers amplified the TCR CDR3 region. TCRdb fed the multiplex PCR reads into MiXCR, producing one record per CDR3 protein. The sample includes roughly 740,000 distinct CDR3 sequences, approximately 16% of them seen just once. The specimen sequenced was blood. V usage is TRBV20-1 and J usage is TRBJ2-7; D is ambiguous. This sequence was found in a man younger than 35 with Graves' hyperthyroidism. For the CDR3, the DNA is TGCAGTGCTAGGGGGTCAGCGCACCGTGACGAGCAGTACTTC. Translating it yields CSARGSAHRDEQYF.